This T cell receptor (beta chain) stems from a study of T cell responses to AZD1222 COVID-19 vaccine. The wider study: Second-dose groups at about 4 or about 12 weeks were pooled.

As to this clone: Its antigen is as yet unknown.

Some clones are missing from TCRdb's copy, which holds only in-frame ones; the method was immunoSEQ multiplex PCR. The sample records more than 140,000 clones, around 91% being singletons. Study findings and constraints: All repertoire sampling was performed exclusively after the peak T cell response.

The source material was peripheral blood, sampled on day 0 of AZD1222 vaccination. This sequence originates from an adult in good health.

The CDR3 coding sequence is TGTGCCAGCAGTTACAGGGAGGGCGGCTACACCTTC. Protein product: CASSYREGGYTF. The V call is TRBV6-5, the J call TRBJ1-2; D is undetermined. The CDR3 is 12 residues long. Trimming cost V 2 bases and J 8 bases, with 9 bases left between them. From germline, CDR1 is MNHEY and CDR2 SVGAGI.